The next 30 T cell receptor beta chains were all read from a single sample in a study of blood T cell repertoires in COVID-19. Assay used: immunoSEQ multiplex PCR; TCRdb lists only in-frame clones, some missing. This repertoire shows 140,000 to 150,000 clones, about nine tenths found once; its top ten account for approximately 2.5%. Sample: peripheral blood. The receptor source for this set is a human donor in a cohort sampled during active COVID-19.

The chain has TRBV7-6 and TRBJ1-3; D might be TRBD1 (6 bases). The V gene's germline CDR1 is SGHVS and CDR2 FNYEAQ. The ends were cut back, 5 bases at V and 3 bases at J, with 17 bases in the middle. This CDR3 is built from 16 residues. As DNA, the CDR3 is TGTGCCAGCAGCCCAAAACAGACAGGCTTTGGAAACACCATATATTTT. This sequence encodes CASSPKQTGFGNTIYF.

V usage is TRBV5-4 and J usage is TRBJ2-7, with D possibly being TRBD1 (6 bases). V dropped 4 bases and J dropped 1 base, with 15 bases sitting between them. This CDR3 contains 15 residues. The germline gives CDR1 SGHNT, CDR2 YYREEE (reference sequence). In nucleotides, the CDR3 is TGTGCCAGCAGCGACTTACAGGGTTTTTCCTACGAGCAGTACTTC. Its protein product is CASSDLQGFSYEQYF.

The CDR3 loop is CASIGTGQANTEAFF. DNA for the CDR3: TGCGCCAGCATTGGTACGGGACAGGCCAACACTGAAGCTTTCTTT. The chain links TRBV10-2 to TRBJ1-1, with 8 bases aligning to TRBD1. The CDR3 covers 15 residues. Trimming removed 7 bases from V and 2 bases from J; junction bases left unmatched: 9. Germline assignment: CDR1 WSHSY and CDR2 SAAADI.

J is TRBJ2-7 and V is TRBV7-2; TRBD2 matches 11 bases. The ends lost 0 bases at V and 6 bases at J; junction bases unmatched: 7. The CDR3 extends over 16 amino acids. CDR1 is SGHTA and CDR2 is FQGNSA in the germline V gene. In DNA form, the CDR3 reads TGTGCCAGCAGCTTAGCGGTGGGTAGCGGGGGGGGCGAGCAGTACTTC. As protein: CASSLAVGSGGGEQYF.

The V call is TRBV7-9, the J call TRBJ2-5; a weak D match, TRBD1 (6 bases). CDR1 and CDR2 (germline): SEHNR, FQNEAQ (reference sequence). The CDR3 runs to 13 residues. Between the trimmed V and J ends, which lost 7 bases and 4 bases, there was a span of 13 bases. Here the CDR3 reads CASILQGRETQYF. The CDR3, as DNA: TGTGCCAGCATCCTTCAGGGGAGAGAGACCCAGTACTTC.

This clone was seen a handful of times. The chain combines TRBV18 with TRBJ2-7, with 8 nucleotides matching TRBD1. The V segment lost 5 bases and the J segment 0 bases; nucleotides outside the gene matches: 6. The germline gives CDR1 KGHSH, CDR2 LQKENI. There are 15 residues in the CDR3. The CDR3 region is CASSFTGTGSYEQYF. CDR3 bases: TGTGCCAGCTCATTTACCGGGACAGGCTCCTACGAGCAGTACTTC.

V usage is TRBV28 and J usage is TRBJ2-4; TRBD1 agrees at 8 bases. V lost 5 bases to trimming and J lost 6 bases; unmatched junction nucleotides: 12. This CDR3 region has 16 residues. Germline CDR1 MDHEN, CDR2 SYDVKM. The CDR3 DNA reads TGTGCCAGCAGTCCCCAGGGGGCGCCGGTCCGAAACATTCAGTACTTC. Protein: CASSPQGAPVRNIQYF.

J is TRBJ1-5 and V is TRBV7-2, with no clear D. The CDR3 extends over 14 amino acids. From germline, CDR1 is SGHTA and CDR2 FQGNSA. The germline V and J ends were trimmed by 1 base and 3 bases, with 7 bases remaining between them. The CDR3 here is CASSLVSNNQPQHF. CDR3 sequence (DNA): TGTGCCAGCAGCTTAGTGTCCAACAATCAGCCCCAGCATTTT.

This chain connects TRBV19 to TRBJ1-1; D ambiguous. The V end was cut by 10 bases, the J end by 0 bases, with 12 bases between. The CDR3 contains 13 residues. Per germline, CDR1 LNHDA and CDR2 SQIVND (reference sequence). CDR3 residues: CATKAGLNTEAFF. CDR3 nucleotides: TGTGCCACCAAAGCAGGCCTGAACACTGAAGCTTTCTTT. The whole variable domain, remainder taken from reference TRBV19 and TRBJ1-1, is DGGITQSPKYLFRKEGQNVTLSCEQNLNHDAMYWYRQDPGQGLRLIYYSQIVNDFQKGDIAEGYSVSREKKESFPLTVTSAQKNPTAFYLCATKAGLNTEAFFGQGTRLTVV.

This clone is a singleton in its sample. Written as DNA, the CDR3 is TGTGCCAGCAGCCGACTAGGGGCACAGGCTACGCAGTATTTT. Residues: CASSRLGAQATQYF. The chain employs TRBV27 and TRBJ2-3, with TRBD2 as a possible D gene (6 bases). Trimming took 6 bases from V and 8 from J, leaving 18 bases between them. This CDR3 comprises 14 residues. Germline CDR1 is MNHEY and CDR2 is SMNVEV (reference sequence).

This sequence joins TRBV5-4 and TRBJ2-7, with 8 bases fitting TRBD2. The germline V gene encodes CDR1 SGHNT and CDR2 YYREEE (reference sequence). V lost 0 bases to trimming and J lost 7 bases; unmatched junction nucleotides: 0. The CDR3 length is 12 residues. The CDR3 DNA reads TGTGCCAGCAGCTTGGTAGCGGGAGAGCAGTACTTC. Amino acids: CASSLVAGEQYF.

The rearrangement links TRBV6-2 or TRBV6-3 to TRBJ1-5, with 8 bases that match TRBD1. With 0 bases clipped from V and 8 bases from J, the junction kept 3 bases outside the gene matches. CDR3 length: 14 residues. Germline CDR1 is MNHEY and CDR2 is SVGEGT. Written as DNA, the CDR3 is TGTGCCAGCAGTTACTCGGCAGGGGGCGAGCCCCAGCATTTT. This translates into CASSYSAGGEPQHF.

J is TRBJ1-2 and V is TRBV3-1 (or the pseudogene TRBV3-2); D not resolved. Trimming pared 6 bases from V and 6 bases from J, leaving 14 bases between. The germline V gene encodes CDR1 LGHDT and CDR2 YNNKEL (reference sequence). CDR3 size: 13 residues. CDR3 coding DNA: TGTGCCAGCAGGAAAGGAGGTTTTGATGGCTACACCTTC. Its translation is CASRKGGFDGYTF.

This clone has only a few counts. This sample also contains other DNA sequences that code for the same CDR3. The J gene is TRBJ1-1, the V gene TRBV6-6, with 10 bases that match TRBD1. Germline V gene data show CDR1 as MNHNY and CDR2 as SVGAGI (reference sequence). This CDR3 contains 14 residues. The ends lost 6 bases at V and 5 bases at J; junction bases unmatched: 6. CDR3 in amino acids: CASSRQGAGTEAFF. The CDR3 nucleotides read TGTGCCAGCAGCCGACAGGGGGCTGGAACTGAAGCTTTCTTT.

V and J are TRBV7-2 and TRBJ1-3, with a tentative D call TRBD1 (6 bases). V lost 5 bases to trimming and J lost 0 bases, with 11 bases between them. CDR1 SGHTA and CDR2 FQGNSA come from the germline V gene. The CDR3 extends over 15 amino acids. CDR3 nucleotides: TGTGCCAGCAGCCTTGACAGGAGCTCTGGAAACACCATATATTTT. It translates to CASSLDRSSGNTIYF.

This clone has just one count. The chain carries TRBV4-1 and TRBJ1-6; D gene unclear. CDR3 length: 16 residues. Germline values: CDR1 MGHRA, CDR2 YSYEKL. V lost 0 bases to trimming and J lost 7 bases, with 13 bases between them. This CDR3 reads CASSQDWAGNNSPLHF. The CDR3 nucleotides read TGCGCCAGCAGCCAAGATTGGGCGGGGAACAATTCACCCCTCCACTTT.

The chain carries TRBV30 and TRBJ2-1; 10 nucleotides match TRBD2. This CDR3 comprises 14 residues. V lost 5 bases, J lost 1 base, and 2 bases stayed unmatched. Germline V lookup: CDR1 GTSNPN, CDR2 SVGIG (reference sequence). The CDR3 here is CAWGSGRSYNEQFF. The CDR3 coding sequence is TGTGCCTGGGGTAGCGGGAGGTCCTACAATGAGCAGTTCTTC.

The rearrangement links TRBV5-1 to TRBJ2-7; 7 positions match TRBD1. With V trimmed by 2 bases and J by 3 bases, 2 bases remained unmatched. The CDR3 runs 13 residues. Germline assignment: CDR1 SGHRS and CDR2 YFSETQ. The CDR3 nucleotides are TGCGCCAGCAGCTTTGGACAGGACTACGAGCAGTACTTC. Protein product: CASSFGQDYEQYF. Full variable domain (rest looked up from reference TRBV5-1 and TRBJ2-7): KAGVTQTPRYLIKTRGQQVTLSCSPISGHRSVSWYQQTPGQGLQFLFEYFSETQRNKGNFPGRFSGRQFSNSRSEMNVSTLELGDSALYLCASSFGQDYEQYFGPGTRLTVT.

The CDR3 DNA sequence: TGTGCCAGCAGTTCCAGGTACGGAAACCAGCCCCAGCATTTT. Encoded protein: CASSSRYGNQPQHF. The rearrangement links TRBV6-2 or TRBV6-3 to TRBJ1-5, with D uncertain. The CDR3 has 14 residues. Germline V CDR1 and CDR2: MNHEY, SVGEGT. Trimming pared 4 bases from V and 7 bases from J, leaving 14 bases between.

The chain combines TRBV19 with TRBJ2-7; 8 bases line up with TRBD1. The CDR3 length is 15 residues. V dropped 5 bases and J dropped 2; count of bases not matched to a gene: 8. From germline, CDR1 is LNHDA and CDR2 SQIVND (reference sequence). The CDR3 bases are TGTGCCAGTAGTTTTAGCACAGGGGGGACCTACGAGCAGTACTTC. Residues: CASSFSTGGTYEQYF. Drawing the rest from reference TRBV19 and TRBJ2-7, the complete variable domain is DGGITQSPKYLFRKEGQNVTLSCEQNLNHDAMYWYRQDPGQGLRLIYYSQIVNDFQKGDIAEGYSVSREKKESFPLTVTSAQKNPTAFYLCASSFSTGGTYEQYFGPGTRLTVT.

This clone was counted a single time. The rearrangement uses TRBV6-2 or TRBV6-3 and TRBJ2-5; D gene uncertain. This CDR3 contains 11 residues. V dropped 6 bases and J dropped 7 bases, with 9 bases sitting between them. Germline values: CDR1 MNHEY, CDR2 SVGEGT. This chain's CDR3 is CASSPGGTQYF. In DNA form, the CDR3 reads TGTGCCAGCAGCCCCGGCGGGACCCAGTACTTC.

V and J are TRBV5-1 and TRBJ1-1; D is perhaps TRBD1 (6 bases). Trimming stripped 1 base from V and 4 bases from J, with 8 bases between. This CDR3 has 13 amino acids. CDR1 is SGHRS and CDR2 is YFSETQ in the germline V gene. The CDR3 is CASSLQGTTEAFF. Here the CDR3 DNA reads TGCGCCAGCAGCTTGCAGGGGACCACTGAAGCTTTCTTT.

The CDR3 sequence: CASSHRVQGDPANEKLFF. CDR3 bases: TGTGCCAGCAGCCACCGCGTCCAGGGGGATCCGGCTAATGAAAAACTGTTTTTT. The gene calls are TRBV7-9 and TRBJ1-4, with 7 bases identical to TRBD1. CDR1 is SEHNR and CDR2 is FQNEAQ in the germline V gene (reference sequence). This CDR3 contains 18 residues. J was trimmed by 3 bases and V by 5 bases; bases with no gene match: 15.

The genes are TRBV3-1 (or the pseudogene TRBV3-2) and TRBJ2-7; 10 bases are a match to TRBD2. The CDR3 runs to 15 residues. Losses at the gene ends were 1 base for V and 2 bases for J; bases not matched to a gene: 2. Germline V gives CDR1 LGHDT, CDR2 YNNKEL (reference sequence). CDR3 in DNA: TGTGCCAGCAGCCAAGGGACTAGCGGAGCCTACGAGCAGTACTTC. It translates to CASSQGTSGAYEQYF.

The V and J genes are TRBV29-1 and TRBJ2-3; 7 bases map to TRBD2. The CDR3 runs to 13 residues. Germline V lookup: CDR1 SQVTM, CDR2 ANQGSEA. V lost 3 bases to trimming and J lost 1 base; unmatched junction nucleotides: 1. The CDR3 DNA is TGCAGCGTTGACACTAGCGGCACAGATACGCAGTATTTT. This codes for CSVDTSGTDTQYF.

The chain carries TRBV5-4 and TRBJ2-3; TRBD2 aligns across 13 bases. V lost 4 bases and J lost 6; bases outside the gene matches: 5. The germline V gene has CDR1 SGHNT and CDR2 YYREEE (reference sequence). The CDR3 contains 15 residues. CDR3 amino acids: CASSPPGLAGDTQYF. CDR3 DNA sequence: TGTGCCAGCAGCCCGCCGGGACTAGCGGGGGATACGCAGTATTTT.

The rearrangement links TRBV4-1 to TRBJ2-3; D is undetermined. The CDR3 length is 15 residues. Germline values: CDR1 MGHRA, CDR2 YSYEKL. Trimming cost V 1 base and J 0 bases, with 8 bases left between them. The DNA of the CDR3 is TGCGCCAGCAGCCAAGTGACTCTGAGCACAGATACGCAGTATTTT. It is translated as CASSQVTLSTDTQYF.

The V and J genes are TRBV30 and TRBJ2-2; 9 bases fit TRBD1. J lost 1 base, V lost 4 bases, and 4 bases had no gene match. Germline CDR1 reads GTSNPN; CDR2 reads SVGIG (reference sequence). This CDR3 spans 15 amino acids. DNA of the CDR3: TGTGCCTGGACCAGGGGACAGGGGAACACCGGGGAGCTGTTTTTT. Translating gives CAWTRGQGNTGELFF.

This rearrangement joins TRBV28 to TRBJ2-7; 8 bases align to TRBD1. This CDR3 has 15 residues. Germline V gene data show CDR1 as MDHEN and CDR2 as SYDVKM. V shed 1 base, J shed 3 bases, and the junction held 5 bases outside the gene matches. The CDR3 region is CASSLSGQAIYEQYF. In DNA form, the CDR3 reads TGTGCCAGCAGTTTATCGGGACAGGCGATCTACGAGCAGTACTTC.

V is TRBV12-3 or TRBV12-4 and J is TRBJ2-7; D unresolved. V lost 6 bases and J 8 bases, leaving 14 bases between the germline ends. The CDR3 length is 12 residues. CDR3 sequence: CASSQSEMKQYF. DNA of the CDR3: TGTGCCAGCAGCCAAAGCGAGATGAAGCAGTACTTC.